One sample yielded the 4 T cell receptor beta chains listed below, sequenced in a study of OX40 agonist ivuxolimab in advanced cancers. The method was immunoSEQ multiplex PCR; TCRdb's version includes in-frame clones alone and lacks a portion of them. The sample holds about 68,000 clones, roughly 83% seen once. Sequencing was performed on CD4+ or CD8+ T cells sorted from blood, taken in a trial of the OX40 agonist ivuxolimab. All receptors derive from an adult with an advanced solid tumor such as melanoma, head and neck, liver or kidney cancer.

This clone was recorded only once. The chain has TRBV7-2 and TRBJ2-3; 9 nucleotides align to TRBD1. Unmatched junction bases numbered 7, after V lost 5 bases and J lost 4 bases. CDR1 and CDR2 (germline): SGHTA, FQGNSA. The CDR3 contains 15 residues. The CDR3 coding sequence is TGTGCCAGCAGCGACACAGGGGGCATAGCAGATACGCAGTATTTT. It is translated as CASSDTGGIADTQYF.

The chain recombines TRBV29-1 with TRBJ1-1; D unresolved. Trimming cost V 2 bases and J 5 bases, with 15 bases left between them. The CDR3 length is 14 residues. Germline V CDR1 and CDR2: SQVTM, ANQGSEA. The CDR3 nucleotides are TGCAGCGTTGAAAATCCTGCTCAGGATACTGAAGCTTTCTTT. Its translation: CSVENPAQDTEAFF.

The rearrangement joins TRBV6-5 to TRBJ2-1, with 12 bases identical to TRBD1. V trimming: 2 bases; J trimming: 7 bases; junction bases outside the gene matches: 3. From germline, CDR1 is MNHEY and CDR2 SVGAGI. The CDR3 is 15 residues long. The CDR3 DNA follows: TGTGCCAGCAGTTACGGGGACAGGGGGCCTAATGAGCAGTTCTTC. This translates into CASSYGDRGPNEQFF.

CDR3 bases: TGTGCCAGCTCACCAACGGAGGGGTATGGCTACACCTTC. It translates to CASSPTEGYGYTF. The rearrangement uses TRBV18 and TRBJ1-2; maybe TRBD1 (5 bases). Germline assignment: CDR1 KGHSH and CDR2 LQKENI. The CDR3 is 13 residues long. The V end was cut by 2 bases, the J end by 5 bases, with 9 bases between.